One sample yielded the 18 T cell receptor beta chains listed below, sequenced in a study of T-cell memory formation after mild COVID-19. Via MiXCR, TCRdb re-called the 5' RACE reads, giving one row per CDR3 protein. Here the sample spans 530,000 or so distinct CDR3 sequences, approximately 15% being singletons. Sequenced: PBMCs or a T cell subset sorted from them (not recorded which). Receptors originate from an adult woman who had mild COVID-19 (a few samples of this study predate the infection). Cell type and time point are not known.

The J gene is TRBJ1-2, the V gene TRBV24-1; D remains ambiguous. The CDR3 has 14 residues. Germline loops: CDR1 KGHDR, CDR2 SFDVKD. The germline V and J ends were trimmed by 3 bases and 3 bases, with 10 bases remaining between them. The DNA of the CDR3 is TGTGCCACCAGTGATCCAACCTCGTACTATGGCTACACCTTC. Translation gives CATSDPTSYYGYTF.

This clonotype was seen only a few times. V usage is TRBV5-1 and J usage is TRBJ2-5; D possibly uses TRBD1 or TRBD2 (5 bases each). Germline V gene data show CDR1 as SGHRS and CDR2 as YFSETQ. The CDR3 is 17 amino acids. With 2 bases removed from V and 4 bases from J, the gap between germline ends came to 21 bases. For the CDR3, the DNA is TGCGCCAGCAGCTTCAGAGTCGGAGAGGGGATAGGAGAGACCCAGTACTTC. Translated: CASSFRVGEGIGETQYF.

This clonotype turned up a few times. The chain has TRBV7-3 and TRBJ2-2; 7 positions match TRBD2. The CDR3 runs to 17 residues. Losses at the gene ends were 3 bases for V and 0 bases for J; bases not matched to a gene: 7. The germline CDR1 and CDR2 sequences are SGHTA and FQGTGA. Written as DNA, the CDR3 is TGTGCCAGCAGCTTTCAGGCTAGCGGCCCGAACACCGGGGAGCTGTTTTTT. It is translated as CASSFQASGPNTGELFF.

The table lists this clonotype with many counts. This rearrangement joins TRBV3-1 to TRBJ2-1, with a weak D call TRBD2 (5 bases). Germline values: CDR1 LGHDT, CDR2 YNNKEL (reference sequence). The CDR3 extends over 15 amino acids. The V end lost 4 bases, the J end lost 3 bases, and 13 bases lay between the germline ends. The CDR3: CASSRSGLVYNEQFF. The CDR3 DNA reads TGTGCCAGCAGCCGCTCCGGACTGGTCTACAATGAGCAGTTCTTC.

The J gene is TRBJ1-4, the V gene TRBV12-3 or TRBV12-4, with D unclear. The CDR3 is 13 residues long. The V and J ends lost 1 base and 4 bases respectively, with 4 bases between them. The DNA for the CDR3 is TGTGCCAGCAGTTTAGGGGATAATGAAAAACTGTTTTTT. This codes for CASSLGDNEKLFF.

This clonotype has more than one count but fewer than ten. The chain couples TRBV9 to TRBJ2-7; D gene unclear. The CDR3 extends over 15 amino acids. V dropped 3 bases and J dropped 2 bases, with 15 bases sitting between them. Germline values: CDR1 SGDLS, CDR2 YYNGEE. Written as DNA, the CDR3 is TGTGCCAGCAGCGAGGGAATGGCGGCGGCCTACGAGCAGTACTTC. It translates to CASSEGMAAAYEQYF.

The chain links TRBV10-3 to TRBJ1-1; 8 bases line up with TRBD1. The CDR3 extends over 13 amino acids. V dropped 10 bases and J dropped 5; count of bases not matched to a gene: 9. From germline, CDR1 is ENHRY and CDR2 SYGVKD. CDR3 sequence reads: CATGTGGTTEAFF. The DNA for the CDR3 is TGTGCCACGGGGACAGGTGGGACGACTGAAGCTTTCTTT.

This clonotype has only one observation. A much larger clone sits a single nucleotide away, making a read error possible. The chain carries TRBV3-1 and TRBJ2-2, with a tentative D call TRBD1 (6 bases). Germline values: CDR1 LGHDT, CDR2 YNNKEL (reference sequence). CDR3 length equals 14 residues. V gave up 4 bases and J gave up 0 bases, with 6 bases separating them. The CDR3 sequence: CASSRQANTGELFF. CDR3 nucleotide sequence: TGTGCCAGCAGCCGACAGGCGAACACCGGGGAGCTGTTTTTT.

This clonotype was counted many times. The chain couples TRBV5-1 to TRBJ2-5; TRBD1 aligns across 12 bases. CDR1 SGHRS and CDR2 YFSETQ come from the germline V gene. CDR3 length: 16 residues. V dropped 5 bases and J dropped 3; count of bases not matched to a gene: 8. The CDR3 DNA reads TGCGCCAGCAGAAAGGGACAGGGGGCAGGGGAAGAGACCCAGTACTTC. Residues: CASRKGQGAGEETQYF.

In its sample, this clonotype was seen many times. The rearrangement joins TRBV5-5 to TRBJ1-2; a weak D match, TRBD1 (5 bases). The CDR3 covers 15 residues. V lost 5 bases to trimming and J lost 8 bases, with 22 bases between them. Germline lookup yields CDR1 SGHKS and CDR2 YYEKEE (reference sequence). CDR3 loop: CASRGWDGYLEGYTF. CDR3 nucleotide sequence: TGTGCCAGCAGGGGTTGGGACGGATACCTGGAGGGCTACACCTTC. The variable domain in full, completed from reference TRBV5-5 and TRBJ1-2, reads DAGVTQSPTHLIKTRGQQVTLRCSPISGHKSVSWYQQVLGQGPQFIFQYYEKEERGRGNFPDRFSARQFPNYSSELNVNALLLGDSALYLCASRGWDGYLEGYTFGSGTRLTVV.

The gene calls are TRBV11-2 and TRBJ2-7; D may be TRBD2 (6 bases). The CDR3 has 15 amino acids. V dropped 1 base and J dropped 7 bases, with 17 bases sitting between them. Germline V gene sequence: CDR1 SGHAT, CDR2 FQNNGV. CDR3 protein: CASSLVEGAASEQYF. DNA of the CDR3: TGTGCCAGCAGCTTAGTGGAGGGAGCAGCAAGTGAGCAGTACTTC. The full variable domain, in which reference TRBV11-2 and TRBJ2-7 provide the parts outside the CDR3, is EAGVAQSPRYKIIEKRQSVAFWCNPISGHATLYWYQQILGQGPKLLIQFQNNGVVDDSQLPKDRFSAERLKGVDSTLKIQPAKLEDSAVYLCASSLVEGAASEQYFGPGTRLTVT.

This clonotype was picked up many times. CDR3 nucleotide sequence: TGTGCCAGCAGTTTCCCCGGGGGGAACACTGAAGCTTTCTTT. Its protein is CASSFPGGNTEAFF. This chain links TRBV28 with TRBJ1-1, with D tentatively TRBD1 (5 bases). The CDR3 runs 14 residues. The V gene lost 3 bases and the J gene lost 1 base, with 9 bases spanning the gap. Germline-derived CDR1 and CDR2 are MDHEN and SYDVKM.

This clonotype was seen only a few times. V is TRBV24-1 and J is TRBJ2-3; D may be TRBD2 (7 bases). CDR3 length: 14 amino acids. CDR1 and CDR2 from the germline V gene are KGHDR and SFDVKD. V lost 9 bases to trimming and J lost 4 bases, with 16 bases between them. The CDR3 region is CATGGGGLADTQYF. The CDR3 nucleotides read TGTGCCACCGGTGGGGGGGGGCTAGCAGATACGCAGTATTTT.

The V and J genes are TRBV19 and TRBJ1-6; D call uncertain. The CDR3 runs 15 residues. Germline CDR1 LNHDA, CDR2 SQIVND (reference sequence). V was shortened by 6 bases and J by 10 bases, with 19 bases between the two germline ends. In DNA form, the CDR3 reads TGTGCCAGTAGCCTTACAGACACGGCTGGGTCACCCCTCCACTTT. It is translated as CASSLTDTAGSPLHF.

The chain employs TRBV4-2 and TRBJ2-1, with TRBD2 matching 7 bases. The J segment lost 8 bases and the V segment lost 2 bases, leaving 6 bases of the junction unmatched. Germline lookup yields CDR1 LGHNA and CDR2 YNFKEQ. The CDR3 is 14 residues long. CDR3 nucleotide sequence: TGTGCCAGCAGCCAAAATGGGGAGGGCCATGAGCAGTTCTTC. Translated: CASSQNGEGHEQFF.

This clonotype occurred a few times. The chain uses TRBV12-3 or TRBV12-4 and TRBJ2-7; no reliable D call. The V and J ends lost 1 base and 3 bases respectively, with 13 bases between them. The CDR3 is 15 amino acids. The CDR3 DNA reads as TGTGCCAGCAGTTTAGTGAGCCCGTCGGGCTACGAGCAGTACTTC. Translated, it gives CASSLVSPSGYEQYF.

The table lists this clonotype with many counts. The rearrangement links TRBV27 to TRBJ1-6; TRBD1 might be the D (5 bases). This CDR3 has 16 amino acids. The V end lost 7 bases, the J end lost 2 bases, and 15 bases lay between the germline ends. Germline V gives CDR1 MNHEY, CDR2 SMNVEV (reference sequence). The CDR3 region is CASKRGQGTYNSPLHF. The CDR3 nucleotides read TGTGCCAGCAAACGGGGCCAGGGAACCTATAATTCACCCCTCCACTTT.

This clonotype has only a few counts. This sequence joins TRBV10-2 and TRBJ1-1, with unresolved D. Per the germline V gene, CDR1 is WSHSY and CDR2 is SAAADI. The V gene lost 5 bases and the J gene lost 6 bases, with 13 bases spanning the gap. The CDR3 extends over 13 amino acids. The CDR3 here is CASSIAWGPEAFF. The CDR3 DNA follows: TGCGCCAGCAGTATCGCTTGGGGTCCTGAAGCTTTCTTT.